This T cell receptor (beta chain) was sequenced during a study of PD-L1 blockade in urothelial cancer. Study as a whole: The authors examined blood 3 weeks (second dose) and 6 weeks after treatment start.

This CDR3 contains 14 residues. From germline, CDR1 is MNHEY and CDR2 SMNVEV (reference sequence). J gave up 8 bases and V 11 bases, and 13 bases lay outside the gene matches. Each PCR had synthetic TCR analog templates added to it as a spike-in. Sequenced by immunoSEQ multiplex PCR; TCRdb stores in-frame clones only, minus some. The sample has tens of thousands of clones; approximately 86% are singletons. Locally advanced or metastatic urothelial carcinoma was diagnosed in the patients. The sequencing used PBMCs, collected around atezolizumab (anti-PD-L1) treatment. This chain links TRBV27 with TRBJ1-4, with 8 bases fitting TRBD1. This receptor was obtained from a woman in her 70s with urothelial cancer. CDR3 protein: CAGQKQGVSEKLFF. As DNA, the CDR3 is TGTGCCGGCCAAAAACAGGGGGTGTCGGAAAAACTGTTTTTT.